The clone carrying this T cell receptor beta chain showed up just once. The antigen is undetermined. The identical CDR3 is also encoded by other nucleotide sequences in the sample. These data are taken from a study of Ad26.COV2.S vaccination and SARS-CoV-2 variants. Treatment meaning: 19 received Ad26.COV2.S at low or high dose, single or two shots; about 5 received placebo; per-sample allocation not given. Sample collection was performed on day 63 after the first vaccine or placebo injection. Donation came from an adult in Boston who was aged 18-55 years. Whole-study findings and limits: Reports say spike-specific CD8+ and CD4+ T cell responses covered substantial breadth after vaccination.

Germline loops: CDR1 SGHAT, CDR2 FQNNGV. The CDR3 length is 13 residues. Trimming left V 3 bases short and J 3 bases short, with 9 bases between. Libraries were prepared by immunoSEQ multiplex PCR; TCRdb keeps only in-frame clonotypes and omits some of them. The profile shows roughly 270,000 clones, 80% to 90% of them singletons. Sequenced material: peripheral blood, taken in a trial of Ad26.COV2.S vaccine versus placebo. This chain connects TRBV11-2 to TRBJ2-7, with D unresolved. The origin of this receptor is a person aged 18-65 years who received the Ad26.COV2.S COVID-19 vaccine or a placebo. CDR3 residues: CASSLDRNYEQYF. CDR3 sequence (DNA): TGTGCCAGCAGCTTGGACCGGAACTACGAGCAGTACTTC.